What follows are 24 T cell receptor beta chains derived from one specimen sequenced in a study of persistence of HIV-infected CD4 T cells. These TCRs are of unknown antigen specificity. Cells were stimulated with CMV-infected fibroblast lysates at approximately 10 ug/mL. CD40L-negative CD69-negative CD45RO-high memory CD4+ T cells were sorted as populations depleted of antigen-responding cells. This was the immunoSEQ version 4 assay in survey mode. Repertoires were generated with immunoSEQ multiplex PCR, while TCRdb's copy carries only in-frame clones and drops some. The sample holds tens of thousands of clones; 82% are singletons and the top ten take around 6%. Sequenced here: CD4+ T cells sorted from PBMCs after approximately 19-hour stimulation, sampled from a patient who received antiretroviral therapy. The receptor set was obtained from an adult woman with HIV who was CMV-seropositive.

By proportion, this clone is medium-sized. The genes are TRBV28 and TRBJ1-2; 7 bases agree with TRBD1. Losses at the gene ends were 4 bases for V and 5 bases for J; bases not matched to a gene: 13. Germline V gives CDR1 MDHEN, CDR2 SYDVKM. The CDR3 runs 16 residues. The CDR3 DNA reads as TGTGCCAGCAGTTCAATTGCTGACAGGGTAAAATATGGCTACACCTTC. It is translated as CASSSIADRVKYGYTF.

The CDR3 DNA reads as TGTGCCAGCAGCTTAGGCAGGACAGCTAATGAAAAACTGTTTTTT. Translation gives CASSLGRTANEKLFF. The V and J genes are TRBV7-8 and TRBJ1-4; D possibly corresponds to TRBD1 (6 bases). V was shortened by 1 base and J by 3 bases, with 9 bases between the two germline ends. The germline CDR1 and CDR2 sequences are SGHVS and FQNEAQ. There are 15 residues in the CDR3.

In this sample, this clone turned up once. This rearrangement joins TRBV5-1 to TRBJ1-6; no reliable D call. V was clipped by 0 bases and J by 5 bases, with 6 bases between them. The CDR3 has 14 residues. In germline, CDR1 is SGHRS, CDR2 YFSETQ. The CDR3 reads CASSLGGNNSPLHF. CDR3 bases: TGCGCCAGCAGCTTGGGGGGAAATAATTCACCCCTCCACTTT.

The rearrangement links TRBV18 to TRBJ1-2; D remains ambiguous. The CDR3 contains 12 residues. Trimming cost V 2 bases and J 5 bases, with 6 bases left between them. Germline V gene lookup returns CDR1 KGHSH and CDR2 LQKENI. Here the CDR3 DNA reads TGTGCCAGCTCACCATTACTATATGGCTACACCTTC. Residues: CASSPLLYGYTF.

The chain combines TRBV7-8 with TRBJ2-5; 8 positions agree with TRBD2. The V segment lost 3 bases and the J segment 4 bases; nucleotides outside the gene matches: 7. The CDR3 is made up of 15 amino acids. CDR1 is SGHVS, CDR2 FQNEAQ, per germline. The CDR3 region has the DNA TGTGCCAGCAGCTTCGCTAGCGGGCGAAGAGAGACCCAGTACTTC. Translated: CASSFASGRRETQYF.

V and J are TRBV2 and TRBJ1-5, with D unclear. This CDR3 region has 13 residues. Germline assignment: CDR1 SNHLY and CDR2 FYNNEI. V was trimmed by 7 bases and J by 4 bases, leaving 11 bases between them. CDR3 nucleotide sequence: TGTGCCAGCAATGTCGATGGGAATCAGCCCCAGCATTTT. This gives the protein CASNVDGNQPQHF.

The rearrangement links TRBV7-9 to TRBJ1-4; tentative D call: TRBD1 (5 bases). This CDR3 comprises 15 residues. Germline CDR1 reads SEHNR; CDR2 reads FQNEAQ (reference sequence). Trimming took off 5 bases at V and 0 bases at J, with 10 bases between the two ends. CDR3: CASSRRGATNEKLFF. CDR3 in DNA: TGTGCCAGCAGCCGTAGGGGTGCAACTAATGAAAAACTGTTTTTT.

The gene calls are TRBV30 and TRBJ2-2; D is uncertain. The CDR3 totals 14 residues. CDR1 and CDR2 (germline): GTSNPN, SVGIG (reference sequence). V shed 4 bases and J shed 4 bases, with 13 bases lying between them. CDR3 residues: CAWKSGLGTGELFF. The CDR3 region has the DNA TGTGCCTGGAAGTCGGGTCTGGGCACCGGGGAGCTGTTTTTT.

This clone appeared a single time. This rearrangement joins TRBV2 to TRBJ2-1, with 8 bases fitting TRBD1. This CDR3 is 13 amino acids long. The V and J ends lost 3 bases and 6 bases, in that order; junction bases with no gene match: 1. Germline V CDR1 and CDR2: SNHLY, FYNNEI. The CDR3 DNA follows: TGTGCCAGCAGTGACGGACAGGGCAATGAGCAGTTCTTC. Translating it yields CASSDGQGNEQFF.

The rearrangement joins TRBV19 to TRBJ2-1; TRBD1 or TRBD2 may be the D gene (5 bases each). The CDR3 totals 12 residues. The germline V gene has CDR1 LNHDA and CDR2 SQIVND (reference sequence). Trimming took 7 bases from V and 5 from J, leaving 9 bases between them. The CDR3 loop reads CASTWGNNEQFF. In DNA, the CDR3 is TGTGCCAGTACTTGGGGGAACAATGAGCAGTTCTTC.

V usage is TRBV6-5 and J usage is TRBJ1-2, with 7 bases matching TRBD1. The CDR3 has 16 amino acids. V was pared by 0 bases and J by 4 bases, with 8 bases of the junction left unmatched. Germline CDR1 MNHEY, CDR2 SVGAGI. CDR3 DNA sequence: TGTGCCAGCAGTTACTCTTGGGACAGAGGTGTCTATGGCTACACCTTC. It specifies CASSYSWDRGVYGYTF.

CDR3 nucleotides: TGTGCCAGCAGCTTAGAGTACACCGGGGAGCTGTTTTTT. This codes for CASSLEYTGELFF. This rearrangement joins TRBV7-8 to TRBJ2-2; no definite D call. The CDR3 covers 13 residues. From germline, CDR1 is SGHVS and CDR2 FQNEAQ. V lost 1 base to trimming and J lost 3 bases, with 3 bases between them.

The V and J genes are TRBV6-5 and TRBJ1-2, with D maybe TRBD1 (5 bases). Trimming left V 4 bases short and J 4 bases short, with 13 bases between. Germline CDR1 and CDR2: MNHEY and SVGAGI. CDR3 size: 14 residues. The CDR3 sequence is CASSSFGGVYGYTF. CDR3 DNA: TGTGCCAGCAGTTCCTTCGGGGGTGTCTATGGCTACACCTTC.

This chain joins TRBV7-9 and TRBJ1-2; possibly TRBD1 for D (6 bases). There are 15 residues in the CDR3. With 5 bases removed from V and 4 bases from J, the gap between germline ends came to 17 bases. Germline V gene lookup returns CDR1 SEHNR and CDR2 FQNEAQ (reference sequence). CDR3 residues: CASSPIEGEIYGYTF. CDR3 nucleotides: TGTGCCAGCAGCCCTATCGAGGGGGAAATCTATGGCTACACCTTC.

In this sample, this clone turned up once. CDR3: CASKAGGGAYEQYF. The CDR3 DNA reads as TGTGCCAGCAAAGCGGGAGGGGGCGCTTACGAGCAGTACTTC. V is TRBV28 and J is TRBJ2-7; TRBD2 matches 10 bases. Germline assignment: CDR1 MDHEN and CDR2 SYDVKM. This CDR3 is 14 amino acids long. J lost 4 bases, V lost 7 bases, and 7 bases had no gene match.

The V gene is TRBV6-2 or TRBV6-3, the J gene TRBJ1-1; D is uncertain. The germline V gene encodes CDR1 MNHEY and CDR2 SVGEGT. V was pared by 2 bases and J by 4 bases, with 20 bases between. CDR3 size: 17 residues. In DNA, the CDR3 is TGTGCCAGCAGTTACCTCCCCGGCAGCCTTTGGGGCACTGAAGCTTTCTTT. Translating it yields CASSYLPGSLWGTEAFF.

J is TRBJ1-6 and V is TRBV5-1, with 10 bases lining up with TRBD1. Trimming cost V 3 bases and J 6 bases; bases outside gene matches: 6. Germline CDR1 is SGHRS and CDR2 is YFSETQ. This CDR3 spans 16 amino acids. The CDR3 DNA sequence: TGCGCCAGCAGCTCGGGACAGGGGAGTGGTAATTCACCCCTCCACTTT. It translates to CASSSGQGSGNSPLHF.

The chain uses TRBV10-3 and TRBJ2-1; D call uncertain. The V end lost 4 bases, the J end lost 5 bases, and 9 bases lay between the germline ends. Germline V gene lookup returns CDR1 ENHRY and CDR2 SYGVKD. This CDR3 is built from 13 residues. The CDR3 DNA is TGTGCCATCAGTGTTTATGAGGACAATGAGCAGTTCTTC. Its translation is CAISVYEDNEQFF.

The V call is TRBV13, the J call TRBJ2-7; D is uncertain. Germline V gene sequence: CDR1 PRHDT, CDR2 FYEKMQ (reference sequence). The CDR3 totals 14 residues. Trimming removed 1 base from V and 0 bases from J, with 7 bases in between. The CDR3 is CASSLEQSSYEQYF. DNA of the CDR3: TGTGCCAGCAGCTTAGAACAGAGCTCCTACGAGCAGTACTTC.

The genes are TRBV30 and TRBJ2-5; 9 bases agree with TRBD2. Trimming cost V 0 bases and J 1 base; bases outside gene matches: 6. The CDR3 runs 16 residues. Germline V CDR1 and CDR2: GTSNPN, SVGIG (reference sequence). The CDR3 DNA reads TGTGCCTGGAGTGTAGGGACTAGCTCGGGCCAAGAGACCCAGTACTTC. Its translation is CAWSVGTSSGQETQYF.

This clone was found a few times. The chain couples TRBV7-2 to TRBJ2-7; a possible D gene is TRBD1 (7 bases). V lost 5 bases, J lost 3 bases, and 17 bases lay in between. Germline V CDR1 and CDR2: SGHTA, FQGNSA. The CDR3 extends over 15 amino acids. In DNA, the CDR3 is TGTGCCAGCAGCCCTAGCCAGGGGGGATACTACGAGCAGTACTTC. Protein product: CASSPSQGGYYEQYF. The variable domain in full, completed from reference TRBV7-2 and TRBJ2-7, reads GAGVSQSPSNKVTEKGKDVELRCDPISGHTALYWYRQSLGQGLEFLIYFQGNSAPDKSGLPSDRFSAERTGGSVSTLTIQRTQQEDSAVYLCASSPSQGGYYEQYFGPGTRLTVT.

This chain connects TRBV7-2 to TRBJ2-7; D possibly matches TRBD1 or TRBD2 (6 bases each). This CDR3 has 16 amino acids. Trimming took 3 bases from V and 3 from J, leaving 18 bases between them. CDR1 is SGHTA, CDR2 FQGNSA, per germline. CDR3 nucleotide sequence: TGTGCCAGCAGCTTTGGCTTCGGCAGGGGAGGCTACGAGCAGTACTTC. This sequence encodes CASSFGFGRGGYEQYF.

The chain uses TRBV19 and TRBJ1-2; no definite D call. Germline V gene data show CDR1 as LNHDA and CDR2 as SQIVND (reference sequence). The CDR3 runs 13 residues. The V end lost 4 bases, the J end lost 0 bases, and 6 bases lay between the germline ends. CDR3 residues: CASSTSSNYGYTF. The CDR3 DNA reads as TGTGCCAGTAGTACATCTTCTAACTATGGCTACACCTTC.

By proportion, this clone is medium-sized. This sequence joins TRBV5-4 and TRBJ2-1, with a weak D call TRBD2 (6 bases). Germline CDR1 SGHNT, CDR2 YYREEE (reference sequence). The CDR3 is made up of 16 amino acids. The V end lost 3 bases, the J end lost 9 bases, and 22 bases lay between the germline ends. The CDR3 sequence: CASSSGTLSGSGEQFF. Written as DNA, the CDR3 is TGTGCCAGCAGCTCAGGGACCCTTAGCGGATCAGGTGAGCAGTTCTTC. Full variable domain (remainder filled in from reference TRBV5-4 and TRBJ2-1): ETGVTQSPTHLIKTRGQQVTLRCSSQSGHNTVSWYQQALGQGPQFIFQYYREEENGRGNFPPRFSGLQFPNYSSELNVNALELDDSALYLCASSSGTLSGSGEQFFGPGTRLTVL.